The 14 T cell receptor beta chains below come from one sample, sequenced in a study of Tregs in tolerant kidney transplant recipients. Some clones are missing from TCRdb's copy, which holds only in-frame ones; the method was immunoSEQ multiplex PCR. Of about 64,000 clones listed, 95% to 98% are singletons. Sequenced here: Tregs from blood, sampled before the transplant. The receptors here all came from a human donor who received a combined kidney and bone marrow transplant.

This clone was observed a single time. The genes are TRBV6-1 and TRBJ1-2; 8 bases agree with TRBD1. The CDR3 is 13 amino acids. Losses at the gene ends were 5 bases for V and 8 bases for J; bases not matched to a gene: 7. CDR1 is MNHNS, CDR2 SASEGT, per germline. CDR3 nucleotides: TGTGCCAGCAGTCCGGACAGGGATCGCGGCTACACCTTC. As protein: CASSPDRDRGYTF.

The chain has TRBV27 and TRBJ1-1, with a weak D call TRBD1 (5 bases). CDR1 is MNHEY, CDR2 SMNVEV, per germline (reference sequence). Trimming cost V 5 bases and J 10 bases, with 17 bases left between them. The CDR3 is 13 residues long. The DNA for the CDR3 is TGTGCCAGCAGTCTCAAACCAGGGTTAGGAGCTTTCTTT. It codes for CASSLKPGLGAFF.

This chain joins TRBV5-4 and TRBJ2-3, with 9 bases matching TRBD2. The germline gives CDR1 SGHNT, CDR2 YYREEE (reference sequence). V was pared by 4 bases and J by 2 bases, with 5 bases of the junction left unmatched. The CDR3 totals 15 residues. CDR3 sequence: CASSVGLAYTDTQYF. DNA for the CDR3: TGTGCCAGCAGCGTTGGACTAGCGTACACAGATACGCAGTATTTT.

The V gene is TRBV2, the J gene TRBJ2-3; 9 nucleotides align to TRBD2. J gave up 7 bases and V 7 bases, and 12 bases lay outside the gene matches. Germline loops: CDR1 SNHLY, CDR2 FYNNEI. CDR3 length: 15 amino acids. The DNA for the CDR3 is TGTGCCAGCACGATGCTAGCGGGATATGATAATACGCAGTATTTT. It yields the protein CASTMLAGYDNTQYF.

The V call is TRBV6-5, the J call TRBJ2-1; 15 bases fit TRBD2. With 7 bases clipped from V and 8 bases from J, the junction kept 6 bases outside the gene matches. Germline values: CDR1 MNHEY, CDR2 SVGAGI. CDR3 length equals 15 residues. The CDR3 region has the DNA TGTGCCAGCAAAAGGACTAGCGGGGGGGTCTATGAGCAGTTCTTC. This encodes CASKRTSGGVYEQFF.

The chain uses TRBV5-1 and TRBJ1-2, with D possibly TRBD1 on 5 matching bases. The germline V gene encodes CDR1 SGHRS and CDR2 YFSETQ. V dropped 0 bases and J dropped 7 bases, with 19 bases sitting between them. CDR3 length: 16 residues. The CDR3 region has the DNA TGCGCCAGCAGCTTGGCAGTCGGGCAGGGAGGATCTGGCTACACCTTC. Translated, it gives CASSLAVGQGGSGYTF.

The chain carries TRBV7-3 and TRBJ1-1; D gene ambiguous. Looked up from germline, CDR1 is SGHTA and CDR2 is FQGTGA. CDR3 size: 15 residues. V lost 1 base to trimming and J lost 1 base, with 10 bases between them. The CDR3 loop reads CASSLMVGGNTEAFF. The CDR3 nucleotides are TGTGCCAGCAGCTTAATGGTGGGAGGGAACACTGAAGCTTTCTTT.

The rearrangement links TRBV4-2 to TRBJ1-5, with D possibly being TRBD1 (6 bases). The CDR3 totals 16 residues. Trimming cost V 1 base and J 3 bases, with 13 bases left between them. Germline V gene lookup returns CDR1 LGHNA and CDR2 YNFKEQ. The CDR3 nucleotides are TGTGCCAGCAGCCAAGTAACAGGGTACGACAATCAGCCCCAGCATTTT. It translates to CASSQVTGYDNQPQHF.

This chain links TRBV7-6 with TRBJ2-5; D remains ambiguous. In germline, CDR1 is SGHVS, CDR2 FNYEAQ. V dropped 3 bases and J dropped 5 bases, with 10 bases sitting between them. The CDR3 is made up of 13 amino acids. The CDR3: CASSFEVMETQYF. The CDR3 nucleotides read TGTGCCAGCAGCTTTGAGGTGATGGAGACCCAGTACTTC. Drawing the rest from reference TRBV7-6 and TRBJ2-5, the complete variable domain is GAGVSQSPRYKVTKRGQDVALRCDPISGHVSLYWYRQALGQGPEFLTYFNYEAQQDKSGLPNDRFSAERPEGSISTLTIQRTEQRDSAMYRCASSFEVMETQYFGPGTRLLVL.

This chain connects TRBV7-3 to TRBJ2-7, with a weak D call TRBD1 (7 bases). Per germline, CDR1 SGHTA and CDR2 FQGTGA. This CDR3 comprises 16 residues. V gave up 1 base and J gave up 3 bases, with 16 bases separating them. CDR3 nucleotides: TGTGCCAGCAGCTTAAGGAGGGGGCGACAGGGCTACGAGCAGTACTTC. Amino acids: CASSLRRGRQGYEQYF.

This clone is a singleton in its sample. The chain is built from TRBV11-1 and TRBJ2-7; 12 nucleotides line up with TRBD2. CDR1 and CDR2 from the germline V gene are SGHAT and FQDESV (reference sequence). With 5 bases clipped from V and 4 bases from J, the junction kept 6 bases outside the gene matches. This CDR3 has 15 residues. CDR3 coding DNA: TGTGCCAGCAGCGTACTAGCGGGAGGTCCGTACGAGCAGTACTTC. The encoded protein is CASSVLAGGPYEQYF.

Here the CDR3 DNA reads TGCAGCGCCATGGGGCGGGACAGGGTGTACAATGAGCAGTTCTTC. It is translated as CSAMGRDRVYNEQFF. V and J are TRBV29-1 and TRBJ2-1, with 9 positions matching TRBD1. CDR1 is SQVTM and CDR2 is ANQGSEA in the germline V gene. The CDR3 is 15 residues long. V gave up 7 bases and J gave up 4 bases; unmatched junction bases: 11.

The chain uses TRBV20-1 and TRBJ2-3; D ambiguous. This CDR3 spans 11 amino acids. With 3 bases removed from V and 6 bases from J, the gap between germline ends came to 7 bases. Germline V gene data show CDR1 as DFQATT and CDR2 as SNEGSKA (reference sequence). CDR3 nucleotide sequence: TGCAGTGCTAGGTTCGGGGATACGCAGTATTTT. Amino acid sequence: CSARFGDTQYF.

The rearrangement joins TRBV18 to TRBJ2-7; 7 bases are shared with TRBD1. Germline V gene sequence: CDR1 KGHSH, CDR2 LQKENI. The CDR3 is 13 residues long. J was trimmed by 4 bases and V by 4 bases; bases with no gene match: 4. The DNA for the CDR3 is TGTGCCAGCTCACGGGACAGACTATACGAGCAGTACTTC. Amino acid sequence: CASSRDRLYEQYF.